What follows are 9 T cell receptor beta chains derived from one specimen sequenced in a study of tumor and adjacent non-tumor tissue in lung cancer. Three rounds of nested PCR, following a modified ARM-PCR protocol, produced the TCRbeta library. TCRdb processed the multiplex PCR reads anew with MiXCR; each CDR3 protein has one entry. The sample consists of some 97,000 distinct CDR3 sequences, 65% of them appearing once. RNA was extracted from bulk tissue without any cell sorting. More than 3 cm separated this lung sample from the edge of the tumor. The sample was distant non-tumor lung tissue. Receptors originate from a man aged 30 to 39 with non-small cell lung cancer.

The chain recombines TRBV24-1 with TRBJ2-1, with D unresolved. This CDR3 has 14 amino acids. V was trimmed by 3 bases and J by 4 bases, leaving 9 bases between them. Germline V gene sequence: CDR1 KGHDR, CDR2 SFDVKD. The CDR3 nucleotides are TGTGCCACCAGTGATGTGGTCAGATACAATGAGCAGTTCTTC. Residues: CATSDVVRYNEQFF.

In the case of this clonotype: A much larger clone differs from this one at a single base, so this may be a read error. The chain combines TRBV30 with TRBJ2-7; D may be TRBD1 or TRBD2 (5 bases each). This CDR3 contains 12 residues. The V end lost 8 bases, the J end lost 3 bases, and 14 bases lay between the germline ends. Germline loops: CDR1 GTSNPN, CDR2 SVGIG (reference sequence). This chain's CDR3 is CAQGVLDYEQYF. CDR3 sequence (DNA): TGTGCCCAGGGAGTTCTTGACTACGAGCAGTACTTC.

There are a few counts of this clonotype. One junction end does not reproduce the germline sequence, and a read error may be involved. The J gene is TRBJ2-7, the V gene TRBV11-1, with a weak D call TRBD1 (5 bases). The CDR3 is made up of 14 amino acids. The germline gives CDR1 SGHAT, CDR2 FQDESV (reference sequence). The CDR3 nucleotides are TGTGTCAGCAACCTGTATAGGGGCTCCTACGAGCAGTACTTC. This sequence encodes CVSNLYRGSYEQYF. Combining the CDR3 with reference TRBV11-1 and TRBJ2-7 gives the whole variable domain EAEVAQSPRYKITEKSQAVAFWCDPISGHATLYWYRQILGQGPELLVQFQDESVVDDSQLPKDRFSAERLKGVDSTLKIQPAELGDSAMYLCVSNLYRGSYEQYFGPGTRLTVT.

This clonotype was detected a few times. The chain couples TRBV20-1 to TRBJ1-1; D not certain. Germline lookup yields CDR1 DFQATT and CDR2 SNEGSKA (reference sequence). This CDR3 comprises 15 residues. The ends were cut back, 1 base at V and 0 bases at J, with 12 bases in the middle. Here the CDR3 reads CSARALTSLNTEAFF. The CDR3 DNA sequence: TGCAGTGCTAGAGCCTTGACATCATTGAACACTGAAGCTTTCTTT.

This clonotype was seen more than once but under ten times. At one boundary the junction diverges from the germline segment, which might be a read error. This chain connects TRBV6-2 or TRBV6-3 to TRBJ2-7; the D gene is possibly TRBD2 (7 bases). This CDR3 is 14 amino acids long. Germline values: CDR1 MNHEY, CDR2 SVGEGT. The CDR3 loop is CTSRSGGHPYEQYF. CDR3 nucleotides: TGTACCAGCAGATCCGGGGGGCACCCCTACGAGCAGTACTTC.

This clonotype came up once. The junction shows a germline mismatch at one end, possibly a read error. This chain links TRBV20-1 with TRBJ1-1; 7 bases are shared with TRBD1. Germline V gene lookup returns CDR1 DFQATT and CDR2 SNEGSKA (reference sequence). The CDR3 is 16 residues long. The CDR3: CSATDRDHPWNSEAFF. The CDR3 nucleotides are TGTAGTGCCACCGACAGGGACCACCCCTGGAACAGTGAAGCTTTCTTT.

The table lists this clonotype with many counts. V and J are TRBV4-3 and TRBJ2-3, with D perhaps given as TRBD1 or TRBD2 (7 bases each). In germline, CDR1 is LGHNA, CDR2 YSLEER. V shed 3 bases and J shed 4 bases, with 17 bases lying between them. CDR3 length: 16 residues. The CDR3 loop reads CASSQGEGAGADTQYF. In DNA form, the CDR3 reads TGCGCCAGCAGCCAGGGGGAGGGGGCTGGGGCAGATACGCAGTATTTT.

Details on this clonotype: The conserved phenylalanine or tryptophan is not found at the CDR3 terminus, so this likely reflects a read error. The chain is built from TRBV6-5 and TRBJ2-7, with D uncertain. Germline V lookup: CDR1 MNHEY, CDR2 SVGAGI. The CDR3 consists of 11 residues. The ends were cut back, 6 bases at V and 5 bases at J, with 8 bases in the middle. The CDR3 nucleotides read TGTGCCAGCAGCACACATGACGAGCAGTACCTC. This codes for CASSTHDEQYL.

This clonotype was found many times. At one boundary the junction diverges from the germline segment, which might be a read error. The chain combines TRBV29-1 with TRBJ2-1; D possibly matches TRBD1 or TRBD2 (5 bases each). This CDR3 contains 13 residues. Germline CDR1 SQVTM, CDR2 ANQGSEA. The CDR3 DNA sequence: TGCAGCGTGGAAGGGACCATAGCCAATGAGCAGTTCTTC. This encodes CSVEGTIANEQFF.